Listed below are T cell receptor beta chains from one sample, sequenced in a study of vaccination effects on CD4 cells after COVID-19. Profiled with immunoSEQ multiplex PCR; TCRdb holds only in-frame clones, not every one. The sample consists of around 24,000 clones, around 81% of them appearing once. No antigen is known for these receptors. The sequencing here drew on CD4+ T cells from PBMCs cultured with SARS-CoV-2 spike peptides, taken after COVID-19 vaccination. Receptors originate from a human donor who received a COVID-19 vaccine. Some clones in this sample may be carry-over from other donors' samples. Both conserved end residues are part of each CDR3.

J: TRBJ1-1
V: TRBV6-6
CDR3: CASRREQGANTEAFF

J: TRBJ1-2
V: TRBV19
CDR3: CASSGRISFTF

J: TRBJ1-1
V: TRBV5-8
CDR3: CASPRPPGQERNTEAFF

J: TRBJ1-2
V: TRBV5-1
CDR3: CASSQTGPLEDGYTF

J: TRBJ2-3
V: TRBV6-1
CDR3: CASSGQGAGSYDTQYF

J: TRBJ1-1
V: TRBV6-2/TRBV6-3
CDR3: CASSYTGTGRAEAFF

J: TRBJ1-2
V: TRBV7-2
CDR3: CASSSRTWNNYGYTF

J: TRBJ1-2
V: TRBV6-6
CDR3: CASSFTGYYGYTF

J: TRBJ2-4
V: TRBV5-1
CDR3: CASSLEPGRAKNIQYF

J: TRBJ1-5
V: TRBV9
CDR3: CASISGDGGNQPQHF

J: TRBJ1-1
V: TRBV12-3/TRBV12-4
CDR3: CASSLFGNTEAFF

J: TRBJ1-5
V: TRBV6-5
CDR3: CASSPGTGNQPQHF

J: TRBJ2-4
V: TRBV19
CDR3: CASSTPGQIKNIQYF

J: TRBJ1-2
V: TRBV5-1
CDR3: CASSLQIGQGAYGYTF

J: TRBJ2-5
V: TRBV20-1
CDR3: CSALIRETQYF

J: TRBJ2-6
V: TRBV18
CDR3: CASSLAGTGRRGANVLTF

J: TRBJ1-5
V: TRBV4-1
CDR3: CASSQAGTGERQPQHF

J: TRBJ2-3
V: TRBV7-9
CDR3: CASKKSYKWGRESDTQYF

J: TRBJ1-4
V: TRBV6-5
CDR3: CASSPDRATNEKLFF

J: TRBJ2-2
V: TRBV12-3/TRBV12-4
CDR3: CASRHQNTGELFF

J: TRBJ2-5
V: TRBV5-1
CDR3: CASSLGSGETQYF

J: TRBJ1-2
V: TRBV19
CDR3: CASFSPGQGFSYGYTF

J: TRBJ2-3
V: TRBV6-5
CDR3: CASRGASTDTQYF

J: TRBJ2-4
V: TRBV5-6
CDR3: CASSQFRGEGLKNIQYF

J: TRBJ1-4
V: TRBV6-1
CDR3: CASSDRTPRSEKLFF

J: TRBJ2-3
V: TRBV9
CDR3: CASSVEGQQTTDTQYF